Many counts were recorded for the clone carrying this TCR beta chain. For repertoire sequencing, the TCR beta CDR3 regions were amplified from RNA transcripts. Amplification began with first-round RT-PCR using HTBI primers, then second-round multiplex PCR was performed. One entry per CDR3 protein results from TCRdb running MiXCR on the multiplex PCR reads. Of 200,000 to 250,000 distinct CDR3 sequences listed, 20% to 25% are singletons. CDR3 length equals 13 residues. Between the trimmed V and J ends, which lost 3 bases and 4 bases, there was a span of 7 bases. Germline values: CDR1 GTSNPN, CDR2 SVGIG (reference sequence). Moderate-to-severe activity, CAS at least 3, NOSPECS at least 4 and duration under 3 months characterized donors with ophthalmopathy. This sample stems from a study of Graves' ophthalmopathy and Graves' hyperthyroidism.

The source of this sequence is a woman between 50 and 59 years old with Graves' ophthalmopathy. The specimen was peripheral blood. V and J are TRBV30 and TRBJ2-6; no clear D. The CDR3 loop is CAWSILGANVLTF. CDR3 sequence (DNA): TGTGCCTGGAGCATCCTCGGGGCCAACGTCCTGACTTTC.